Below are 20 T cell receptor beta chains sequenced from a single sample in a study. Via MiXCR, TCRdb re-called the 5' RACE reads, giving one row per CDR3 protein. The sample has 34,000 or so distinct CDR3 sequences, around 27% seen once; the top ten hold approximately 2.4%. Cells sorted as Tregs were CD4+, CD25+ and CD127-/low. Sequencing was carried out using tumor-infiltrating Tregs sorted from the breast tumor. The receptor source for this set is a female donor with breast cancer.

By frequency in the sample, this clonotype is medium-sized (0.01 to 0.1%). This sequence joins TRBV15 and TRBJ2-3; possibly TRBD1 or TRBD2 for D (5 bases each). This CDR3 is built from 17 residues. V lost 5 bases to trimming and J lost 0 bases, with 18 bases between them. Germline lookup yields CDR1 LNHNV and CDR2 YYDKDF (reference sequence). CDR3: CATSQGPSRTSTDTQYF. The DNA for the CDR3 is TGTGCCACCAGCCAGGGACCTTCTAGAACTAGCACAGATACGCAGTATTTT.

Note on this clonotype: A much more abundant neighbour one base away suggests this may be a read error. The chain recombines TRBV18 with TRBJ2-4; unclear D gene. Germline CDR1 KGHSH, CDR2 LQKENI. This CDR3 region has 15 residues. The V end was cut by 2 bases, the J end by 0 bases, with 8 bases between. CDR3 nucleotide sequence: TGTGCCAGCTCACCAGACCATTTAGCCAAAAACATTCAGTACTTC. As protein: CASSPDHLAKNIQYF.

This clonotype has ten or more counts. The chain links TRBV10-1 to TRBJ1-4; TRBD1 aligns across 7 bases. Losses at the gene ends were 2 bases for V and 8 bases for J; bases not matched to a gene: 5. The germline V gene encodes CDR1 WNHNN and CDR2 SYGVQD (reference sequence). This CDR3 comprises 14 residues. The CDR3 nucleotides read TGCGCCAGCAGTGAGGACAGGGAAGGGGAAAAACTGTTTTTT. Protein sequence: CASSEDREGEKLFF.

As concerns this clonotype: This may stem from a read error, because a much larger clone lies one nucleotide away. The J gene is TRBJ2-5, the V gene TRBV5-1; D is unclear. The CDR3 consists of 11 residues. Germline loops: CDR1 SGHRS, CDR2 YFSETQ. This CDR3 reads CASSFGEAQYF. CDR3 sequence (DNA): TGCGCCAGCAGCTTCGGAGAGGCCCAGTACTTC.

This clonotype occurred many times. This chain links TRBV2 with TRBJ1-2; D call uncertain. CDR3 size: 12 residues. Looked up from germline, CDR1 is SNHLY and CDR2 is FYNNEI. V was cut by 6 bases and J by 1 base, with 6 bases left in between. The CDR3 loop is CASRGSNYGYTF. CDR3 sequence (DNA): TGTGCCAGCAGGGGAAGTAACTATGGCTACACCTTC.

With respect to this clonotype: A much larger clone sits a single nucleotide away, making a read error possible. The chain links TRBV10-3 to TRBJ1-5; D possibly corresponds to TRBD1 (6 bases). Per germline, CDR1 ENHRY and CDR2 SYGVKD. This CDR3 is 16 amino acids long. Written as DNA, the CDR3 is TGTGCCATCAGTGAGGAGGGGGGGATGACAAATCAGCACCAGCATTTT. Residues: CAISEEGGMTNQHQHF.

Judged by abundance, this clonotype is medium-sized (0.01 to 0.1%). The rearrangement joins TRBV20-1 to TRBJ1-5; 8 bases agree with TRBD1. The V and J ends lost 2 bases and 6 bases, in that order; junction bases with no gene match: 0. Germline values: CDR1 DFQATT, CDR2 SNEGSKA (reference sequence). The CDR3 consists of 12 residues. This chain's CDR3 is CSARTGGQPQHF. CDR3 DNA sequence: TGCAGTGCTAGAACAGGGGGTCAGCCCCAGCATTTT.

The CDR3 region has the DNA TGTGCCAGCTCACCTGCACAGAAACGATACGAGCAGTACTTC. It yields the protein CASSPAQKRYEQYF. V is TRBV18 and J is TRBJ2-7, with no clear D. Trimming stripped 3 bases from V and 4 bases from J, with 13 bases between. The CDR3 extends over 14 amino acids. CDR1 and CDR2 (germline): KGHSH, LQKENI.

This rearrangement joins TRBV6-6 to TRBJ1-5; D is perhaps TRBD1 (6 bases). The germline V gene has CDR1 MNHNY and CDR2 SVGAGI (reference sequence). This CDR3 is built from 15 residues. V lost 7 bases, J lost 7 bases, and 20 bases lay in between. CDR3 nucleotide sequence: TGTGCCAGCACACTGGGGGCCCCCTTGGACCAGCCCCAGCATTTT. Amino acid sequence: CASTLGAPLDQPQHF.

In the case of this clonotype: A much larger clone lies one base from this, so it may be a read error. The chain has TRBV10-2 and TRBJ2-1; D is unclear. The germline V gene has CDR1 WSHSY and CDR2 SAAADI. V dropped 8 bases and J dropped 0 bases, with 17 bases sitting between them. This CDR3 has 16 residues. The CDR3 protein is CASGGISRSSYNEQFF. The CDR3 DNA sequence: TGCGCCAGCGGTGGAATTAGCAGGAGCTCCTACAATGAGCAGTTCTTC.

This clonotype is medium-sized within its sample. The CDR3 spells CASSYSKREGGKTEAFF. CDR3 coding DNA: TGTGCCAGCAGTTACTCGAAGCGGGAGGGGGGAAAAACTGAAGCTTTCTTT. This chain connects TRBV6-5 to TRBJ1-1; D possibly corresponds to TRBD1 (6 bases). Germline lookup yields CDR1 MNHEY and CDR2 SVGAGI. V lost 0 bases, J lost 5 bases, and 19 bases lay in between. The CDR3 extends over 17 amino acids.

This clonotype has just a few counts. The V and J genes are TRBV29-1 and TRBJ2-7; D perhaps matches TRBD1 (6 bases). Trimming took 6 bases from V and 0 from J, leaving 9 bases between them. CDR1 and CDR2 from the germline V gene are SQVTM and ANQGSEA. This CDR3 is built from 12 residues. In DNA form, the CDR3 reads TGCAGCGTGGGACATGGCTCCTACGAGCAGTACTTC. Encoded protein: CSVGHGSYEQYF.

This clonotype was detected ten times or more. This rearrangement joins TRBV10-3 to TRBJ2-1, with TRBD2 matching 9 bases. This CDR3 has 14 residues. Germline trimming cut 7 bases from V and 7 bases from J; bases unmatched to any gene: 8. Germline CDR1 ENHRY, CDR2 SYGVKD. DNA for the CDR3: TGTGCCATCAAAGGGACTAGCCTCGGGAATGAGCAGTTCTTC. It is translated as CAIKGTSLGNEQFF.

By sample fraction, this clonotype is medium-sized (0.01 to 0.1%). This chain joins TRBV5-4 and TRBJ2-1; 8 bases fit TRBD2. V gave up 3 bases and J gave up 0 bases; unmatched junction bases: 5. Looked up from germline, CDR1 is SGHNT and CDR2 is YYREEE (reference sequence). The CDR3 spans 16 residues. The CDR3 DNA is TGTGCCAGCAGCTCCGAACTAGCGGCCTCCTACAATGAGCAGTTCTTC. Its translation: CASSSELAASYNEQFF.

There are many counts of this clonotype. DNA for the CDR3: TGTGCCAGCAGCCCCAGCGGGAGAGGCCTCTTCGAGCAGTACTTC. Its protein product is CASSPSGRGLFEQYF. The chain has TRBV7-9 and TRBJ2-7; 8 bases are a match to TRBD2. The V gene end was trimmed by 5 bases and the J gene end by 6 bases; junction bases not matched to a gene: 12. From germline, CDR1 is SEHNR and CDR2 FQNEAQ (reference sequence). The CDR3 extends over 15 amino acids.

This clonotype was seen at least ten times. The V call is TRBV24-1, the J call TRBJ1-2, with D unresolved. Between the trimmed V and J ends, which lost 5 bases and 7 bases, there was a span of 10 bases. The CDR3 totals 12 residues. Germline CDR1 and CDR2: KGHDR and SFDVKD. CDR3 in amino acids: CATSGGVGGYTF. CDR3 sequence (DNA): TGTGCCACCAGTGGTGGGGTAGGTGGCTACACCTTC.

V gene TRBV2 combines with J gene TRBJ2-7, with 9 bases that match TRBD1. CDR1 and CDR2 (germline): SNHLY, FYNNEI. V lost 5 bases, J lost 3 bases, and 5 bases stayed unmatched. The CDR3 extends over 14 amino acids. The CDR3 DNA reads TGTGCCAGCAGTCGACCGGGACAGGGCTACGAGCAGTACTTC. It encodes CASSRPGQGYEQYF.

J is TRBJ1-1 and V is TRBV20-1, with a possible D match to TRBD1 (6 bases). Trimming cost V 0 bases and J 10 bases, with 18 bases left between them. The length of the CDR3 is 14 residues. From germline, CDR1 is DFQATT and CDR2 SNEGSKA (reference sequence). For the CDR3, the DNA is TGCAGTGCTAGAGATCTTGCGGGGGGCGACTCAGCTTTCTTT. Amino acid sequence: CSARDLAGGDSAFF.

As for this clonotype: Without the conserved terminal phenylalanine or tryptophan, this CDR3 likely stems from a read error. V is TRBV20-1 and J is TRBJ2-3, with D unclear. The CDR3 is 12 amino acids. Germline CDR1 is DFQATT and CDR2 is SNEGSKA (reference sequence). The V end lost 0 bases, the J end lost 5 bases, and 6 bases lay between the germline ends. The CDR3 spells CSARDGRDTQYL. For the CDR3, the DNA is TGCAGTGCTAGAGACGGCAGAGATACGCAGTATCTT.

This clonotype was picked up a small number of times. CDR3 sequence: CASSEALQAAGELFF. The CDR3 region has the DNA TGTGCCAGCAGTGAAGCGCTGCAGGCGGCCGGGGAGCTGTTTTTT. The chain joins TRBV2 to TRBJ2-2; no definite D call. Germline V gives CDR1 SNHLY, CDR2 FYNNEI. Trimming left V 0 bases short and J 6 bases short, with 11 bases between. The length of the CDR3 is 15 residues.